Listed below are T cell receptor beta chains from one sample, sequenced in a study of T cell changes during pregnancy in multiple sclerosis. Assay: immunoSEQ multiplex PCR; the TCRdb copy retains only in-frame clones and omits some. The sample carries 75,000 to 95,000 clones, around 93% recorded once. Sequenced material: peripheral blood, taken in the second trimester of pregnancy. The receptor source for this set is a female donor with multiple sclerosis, enrolled in a pregnancy study. Each CDR3 is given with its conserved first and last residue. The order of the fields is clone size, D gene, J gene, V gene, CDR3 protein, CDR3 DNA. D genes are given only for firm matches. Rows give clone size only sometimes, using once, few, many, or a class for an expanded clone.

once | TRBD2 | TRBJ2-7 | TRBV19 | CATVGGTYEQYF | TGTGCCACCGTGGGAGGGACCTACGAGCAGTACTTC
- | - | TRBJ2-5 | TRBV25-1 | CASSVSGVGFQETQYF | TGTGCCAGCAGTGTTAGCGGAGTGGGGTTCCAAGAGACCCAGTACTTC
- | - | TRBJ1-5 | TRBV5-1 | CASSLDSLNQPQHF | TGCGCCAGCAGCTTGGACAGTCTCAATCAGCCCCAGCATTTT
- | TRBD1 | TRBJ1-2 | TRBV6-1 | CASSVGLGGTGYTF | TGTGCCAGCAGTGTGGGGCTCGGGGGGACAGGGTACACCTTC
- | - | TRBJ2-2 | TRBV12-5 | CASGLVLGRVIGRELFF | TGTGCTAGTGGTTTGGTACTCGGCAGGGTTATAGGCCGGGAGCTGTTTTTT
- | TRBD2 | TRBJ2-5 | TRBV2 | CASGGLAGGETQYF | TGTGCCTCCGGGGGGCTAGCGGGAGGAGAGACCCAGTACTTC
- | - | TRBJ2-3 | TRBV11-3 | CASSLSPVTDTQYF | TGTGCCAGCAGCCTCTCGCCAGTAACAGATACGCAGTATTTT
- | TRBD1 | TRBJ1-5 | TRBV19 | CASIRDSKYSNQPQHF | TGTGCCAGTATCAGGGACAGTAAATATAGCAATCAGCCCCAGCATTTT
once | - | TRBJ1-1 | TRBV5-1 | CASSLGVSGFGFGEAFF | TGCGCCAGCAGCTTGGGGGTGTCCGGGTTCGGTTTTGGTGAAGCTTTCTTT
once | - | TRBJ1-1 | TRBV29-1 | CSVENTPGGMTEAFF | TGCAGCGTTGAGAATACGCCGGGGGGGATGACTGAAGCTTTCTTT
- | - | TRBJ2-3 | TRBV7-9 | CASSLDSIPEQYF | TGTGCCAGCAGCCTCGACTCGATCCCAGAGCAGTATTTT
- | TRBD1 | TRBJ2-2 | TRBV29-1 | CSVGTGTVNTGELFF | TGCAGCGTGGGAACCGGGACAGTCAACACCGGGGAGCTGTTTTTT
- | - | TRBJ1-3 | TRBV9 | CASSEASSSGNTIYF | TGTGCCAGCAGCGAGGCTAGCTCCTCTGGAAACACCATATATTTT
medium-sized | TRBD2 | TRBJ2-7 | TRBV12-5 | CASAQGLGAYEQYF | TGTGCTAGTGCCCAGGGACTAGGAGCCTACGAGCAGTACTTC
few | - | TRBJ1-2 | TRBV6-6 | CASSYGSNRDGYTF | TGTGCCAGCAGTTACGGTTCAAATCGGGATGGCTACACCTTC
- | - | TRBJ1-5 | TRBV15 | CATSRDAHGDQPQHF | TGTGCCACCAGCAGGGATGCCCACGGGGATCAGCCCCAGCATTTT
- | - | TRBJ2-3 | TRBV6-4 | CASSEGEDTDTQYF | TGTGCCAGCAGTGAAGGAGAAGACACAGATACGCAGTATTTT
- | - | TRBJ1-1 | TRBV10-3 | CAITSGTEAFF | TGTGCCATCACCTCCGGGACTGAAGCTTTCTTT
- | - | TRBJ2-2 | TRBV5-1 | CASGMDTPNTGELFF | TGCGCCAGCGGAATGGACACACCGAACACCGGGGAGCTGTTTTTT
- | - | TRBJ1-2 | TRBV6-6 | CASSRPGQSYGYTF | TGTGCCAGCAGTCGACCCGGACAGTCTTATGGCTACACCTTC
- | - | TRBJ1-2 | TRBV10-3 | CAISQAGVSNYGYTF | TGTGCCATCAGTCAGGCAGGCGTATCCAACTATGGCTACACCTTC
- | TRBD2 | TRBJ2-6 | TRBV25-1 | CASGGLAGAGGANVLTF | TGTGCCAGCGGCGGACTAGCGGGGGCGGGGGGGGCCAACGTCCTGACTTTC
- | TRBD1 | TRBJ1-5 | TRBV4-1 | CASSQGGGQGRNQPQHF | TGCGCCAGCAGCCAAGGGGGGGGACAGGGTCGCAATCAGCCCCAGCATTTT
- | TRBD2 | TRBJ2-5 | TRBV5-6 | CASSPGGSAETQYF | TGTGCCAGCAGCCCGGGGGGGAGTGCAGAGACCCAGTACTTC
- | - | TRBJ2-5 | TRBV13 | CASSLAETQYF | TGTGCCAGCAGCTTAGCTGAGACCCAGTACTTC
- | TRBD1 | TRBJ2-7 | TRBV13 | CASMSRDSLSYEQYF | TGTGCCAGCATGAGCCGGGACAGTTTATCCTACGAGCAGTACTTC
- | TRBD2 | TRBJ2-7 | TRBV15 | CATAGGPYEQYF | TGTGCCACCGCGGGGGGACCTTACGAGCAGTACTTC
few | TRBD1 | TRBJ1-1 | TRBV5-1 | CASSPGTVLNTEAFF | TGCGCCAGCAGCCCGGGGACAGTTCTGAACACTGAAGCTTTCTTT
- | TRBD1 | TRBJ2-5 | TRBV6-1 | CASSDRGRIETQYF | TGTGCCAGCAGTGACAGGGGGCGAATAGAGACCCAGTACTTC
- | - | TRBJ2-7 | TRBV5-1 | CASSLGRPTAYEQYF | TGCGCCAGCAGCTTGGGCAGGCCGACAGCCTACGAGCAGTACTTC
- | - | TRBJ1-2 | TRBV7-8 | CASSTGPLYGYTF | TGTGCCAGCTCAACTGGTCCGCTCTATGGCTACACCTTC
- | - | TRBJ1-2 | TRBV6-5 | CASSYFEGPWGGYTF | TGTGCCAGCAGTTACTTCGAGGGTCCTTGGGGAGGCTACACCTTC
- | TRBD2 | TRBJ2-1 | TRBV7-9 | CASIKQPSGGAGQFF | TGTGCCAGCATCAAACAACCTAGCGGGGGGGCGGGGCAGTTCTTC
- | - | TRBJ1-3 | TRBV5-1 | CASSLGSRGNTIYF | TGCGCCAGCAGCTTGGGCTCCCGGGGAAACACCATATATTTT
- | - | TRBJ1-1 | TRBV6-6 | CASSYSPGGLNTEAFF | TGTGCCAGCAGTTACAGCCCCGGAGGACTGAACACTGAAGCTTTCTTT
- | - | TRBJ1-5 | TRBV2 | CASSGGEGQPQHF | TGTGCCAGCAGTGGAGGGGAGGGTCAGCCCCAGCATTTT
- | TRBD1 | TRBJ2-7 | TRBV9 | CASSLGQGGYEQYF | TGTGCCAGCAGCCTAGGACAGGGTGGCTACGAGCAGTACTTC
- | - | TRBJ1-2 | TRBV30 | CAWLQEGSDYGYTF | TGTGCGTGGCTACAGGAGGGATCGGACTATGGCTACACCTTC
once | - | TRBJ1-3 | TRBV2 | CASSTTVVTFSGNTIYF | TGTGCCAGCAGTACAACGGTTGTGACATTCTCTGGAAACACCATATATTTT
- | - | TRBJ1-2 | TRBV25-1 | CASSMSEPNYGYTF | TGTGCCAGCAGTATGTCAGAACCTAACTATGGCTACACCTTC
- | - | TRBJ1-3 | TRBV9 | CASSYPADTIYF | TGTGCCAGCAGCTACCCGGCGGACACCATATATTTT
once | - | TRBJ1-4 | TRBV9 | CASSVGGAATNEKLFF | TGTGCCAGCAGCGTAGGGGGCGCTGCAACTAATGAAAAACTGTTTTTT
once | TRBD1 | TRBJ2-7 | TRBV9 | CASSVGQGSHEQYF | TGTGCCAGCAGCGTGGGACAGGGGAGCCACGAGCAGTACTTC
- | - | TRBJ2-5 | TRBV7-2 | CASSLVRLQGQETQYF | TGTGCCAGCAGCTTAGTCCGACTCCAGGGGCAAGAGACCCAGTACTTC